Sequencing of this T cell receptor (beta chain) was carried out in a study of shared clonotypes between healthy human individuals. Across the study: Three plates each covered CD4 naive and memory; CD8 naive two, CD8 memory one.

Trimming cost V 6 bases and J 0 bases; bases outside gene matches: 4. The CDR3 is made up of 14 amino acids. In germline, CDR1 is SGHAT, CDR2 FQNNGV. Some clones are missing from TCRdb's copy, which holds only in-frame ones; the method was immunoSEQ multiplex PCR. In the table there are over a million clones, approximately 72% of which are singletons. Sequencing was performed on memory CD4+ T cells sorted from blood. As to subset: CD45RA-negative fraction. The rearrangement links TRBV11-2 to TRBJ2-5; the match to TRBD1 covers 7 bases. The source of this sequence is a man younger than 35 in good health. DNA for the CDR3: TGTGCCAGCAGACAGGGGCTGTACCAAGAGACCCAGTACTTC. Its translation: CASRQGLYQETQYF. The whole variable domain, filled in from reference TRBV11-2 and TRBJ2-5, reads EAGVAQSPRYKIIEKRQSVAFWCNPISGHATLYWYQQILGQGPKLLIQFQNNGVVDDSQLPKDRFSAERLKGVDSTLKIQPAKLEDSAVYLCASRQGLYQETQYFGPGTRLLVL.